Sequencing of this T cell receptor beta chain was carried out in a study of T cell repertoires in cytomegalovirus infection. TCRdb reanalysed the reads using MiXCR and keeps one entry per CDR3 protein. The repertoire holds 290,000 or so distinct CDR3 sequences, with 20% to 30% as singletons. The CDR3 runs 15 residues. V shed 2 bases and J shed 7 bases, with 15 bases lying between them. Germline V CDR1 and CDR2: MDHEN, SYDVKM. The specimen sequenced was PBMCs. This TCR came from a human donor in good health (CMV status not recorded). Some clones in this sample may be carry-over from other donors' samples. The gene calls are TRBV28 and TRBJ1-5, with a tentative D call TRBD1 (5 bases). CDR3 sequence: CASSLTSPGGQPQHF. DNA of the CDR3: TGTGCCAGCAGTTTAACGTCCCCCGGGGGACAGCCCCAGCATTTT.